Below, 31 T cell receptor beta chains from the same sample are listed, as sequenced in a study of siplizumab effects on memory and regulatory T cells. TCRdb keeps only in-frame clones here, not all; method: immunoSEQ multiplex PCR. The data contain tens of thousands of clones, around 89% of them singletons. The sample consisted of naive CD4+ T cells sorted from blood. These receptors originate from a human donor in good health.

The V call is TRBV6-6, the J call TRBJ1-2; D not certain. CDR1 MNHNY and CDR2 SVGAGI come from the germline V gene (reference sequence). The V end was cut by 10 bases, the J end by 7 bases, with 7 bases between. This CDR3 spans 9 amino acids. CDR3 region: CATSGGYTF. For the CDR3, the DNA is TGTGCCACGTCGGGTGGCTACACCTTC.

This chain joins TRBV7-2 and TRBJ2-1; a weak D match, TRBD1 (5 bases). With 4 bases removed from V and 4 bases from J, the gap between germline ends came to 11 bases. CDR1 is SGHTA, CDR2 FQGNSA, per germline. CDR3 length equals 14 residues. The CDR3 region is CASSSGHVYNEQFF. CDR3 bases: TGTGCCAGCAGCTCTGGACACGTATACAATGAGCAGTTCTTC.

The chain joins TRBV27 to TRBJ2-3; D ambiguous. V lost 0 bases, J lost 5 bases, and 9 bases lay in between. CDR3 length: 14 residues. The germline V gene encodes CDR1 MNHEY and CDR2 SMNVEV (reference sequence). CDR3 in amino acids: CASSLSPGQDTQYF. In nucleotides, the CDR3 is TGTGCCAGCAGTTTATCTCCGGGTCAAGATACGCAGTATTTT.

This chain links TRBV11-1 with TRBJ2-2; TRBD1 might be the D (6 bases). V was clipped by 5 bases and J by 2 bases, with 15 bases between them. The CDR3 extends over 16 amino acids. Germline V gives CDR1 SGHAT, CDR2 FQDESV (reference sequence). The CDR3 DNA follows: TGTGCCAGCAGCCCGAGTAGGGGGATTAACACCGGGGAGCTGTTTTTT. Its translation is CASSPSRGINTGELFF.

V gene TRBV6-5 combines with J gene TRBJ2-7; weak D call: TRBD1 (5 bases). The CDR3 sequence is 15 residues long. Germline CDR1 is MNHEY and CDR2 is SVGAGI. V dropped 5 bases and J dropped 2 bases, with 16 bases sitting between them. The CDR3 nucleotides read TGTGCCAGCAGTCCTCTAAGCAGGGTAACCTACGAGCAGTACTTC. It yields the protein CASSPLSRVTYEQYF.

J is TRBJ2-1 and V is TRBV14, with 8 bases identical to TRBD2. The CDR3 is 17 amino acids. The junction had 10 bases not matched to a gene; V was cut back by 6 bases and J by 0 bases. Germline CDR1 is SGHDN and CDR2 is FVKESK. This CDR3 is CASSYNSGTSSYNEQFF. CDR3 DNA sequence: TGTGCCAGCAGTTATAATAGCGGGACCAGCTCCTACAATGAGCAGTTCTTC. The full variable domain, completed using reference TRBV14 and TRBJ2-1, is EAGVTQFPSHSVIEKGQTVTLRCDPISGHDNLYWYRRVMGKEIKFLLHFVKESKQDESGMPNNRFLAERTGGTYSTLKVQPAELEDSGVYFCASSYNSGTSSYNEQFFGPGTRLTVL.

This clone was picked up a small number of times. The genes are TRBV30 and TRBJ1-5, with D perhaps TRBD1 (6 bases). V lost 2 bases, J lost 2 bases, and 10 bases lay in between. The CDR3 length is 14 residues. Germline assignment: CDR1 GTSNPN and CDR2 SVGIG (reference sequence). CDR3 sequence (DNA): TGTGCCTGGAGTACAGGGCTCCGCAATCAGCCCCAGCATTTT. This translates into CAWSTGLRNQPQHF.

The chain combines TRBV29-1 with TRBJ1-1; unclear D gene. The CDR3 loop spans 15 amino acids. V was pared by 4 bases and J by 4 bases, with 19 bases between. Per the germline V gene, CDR1 is SQVTM and CDR2 is ANQGSEA. Here the CDR3 DNA reads TGCAGCGTTGTGTATTTGGGGTCTCGTGGCACTGAAGCTTTCTTT. As protein: CSVVYLGSRGTEAFF.

V gene TRBV18 combines with J gene TRBJ1-1; D gene ambiguous. Germline V gene lookup returns CDR1 KGHSH and CDR2 LQKENI. V shed 1 base and J shed 3 bases, with 6 bases lying between them. The CDR3 covers 13 residues. This chain's CDR3 is CASSPRSDTEAFF. The CDR3 region has the DNA TGTGCCAGCTCACCACGTTCGGACACTGAAGCTTTCTTT.

This clone has only one observation. The rearrangement links TRBV25-1 to TRBJ1-2; perhaps TRBD1 as D (6 bases). This CDR3 contains 14 residues. Trimming removed 5 bases at V and 6 bases at J, with 16 bases between. CDR1 is MGHDK, CDR2 SYGVNS, per germline. The CDR3 coding sequence is TGTGCCAGCAGTCTCAGGGGTAAAGGAAATGGCTACACCTTC. Translated: CASSLRGKGNGYTF.

This chain links TRBV9 with TRBJ2-2, with 9 bases lining up with TRBD1. Looked up from germline, CDR1 is SGDLS and CDR2 is YYNGEE. This CDR3 region has 16 residues. The V gene end was trimmed by 0 bases and the J gene end by 4 bases; junction bases not matched to a gene: 4. For the CDR3, the DNA is TGTGCCAGCAGCGTAGGAGACAGGGGGACCACCGGGGAGCTGTTTTTT. Its translation is CASSVGDRGTTGELFF.

The chain couples TRBV11-3 to TRBJ2-7, with TRBD2 matching 9 bases. Trimming at V came to 3 bases and at J to 4 bases, leaving 4 bases not matched to a gene. Per germline, CDR1 SGHNT and CDR2 YENEEA. The CDR3 extends over 14 amino acids. The CDR3: CASSFGGGDYEQYF. The CDR3 region has the DNA TGTGCCAGCAGCTTCGGCGGGGGGGATTACGAGCAGTACTTC.

In this sample, this clone turned up once. The chain couples TRBV7-2 to TRBJ2-1; TRBD2 matches at 10 bases. Germline V CDR1 and CDR2: SGHTA, FQGNSA. The CDR3 runs to 15 residues. Losses at the gene ends were 3 bases for V and 7 bases for J; bases not matched to a gene: 6. The chain's CDR3 is CASSLGASGRNEQFF. CDR3 DNA sequence: TGTGCCAGCAGCTTGGGTGCTAGCGGGAGAAATGAGCAGTTCTTC.

The chain joins TRBV4-1 to TRBJ1-4, with 7 bases matching TRBD1. The CDR3 runs 14 residues. The junction had 5 bases not matched to a gene; V was cut back by 7 bases and J by 3 bases. Germline V gene sequence: CDR1 MGHRA, CDR2 YSYEKL. CDR3 region: CASKRGGPNEKLFF. DNA for the CDR3: TGCGCCAGCAAACGAGGGGGCCCTAATGAAAAACTGTTTTTT.

This rearrangement joins TRBV11-2 to TRBJ2-3, with D possibly being TRBD1 or TRBD2 (7 bases each). V was trimmed by 3 bases and J by 8 bases, leaving 18 bases between them. The CDR3 is made up of 15 amino acids. In germline, CDR1 is SGHAT, CDR2 FQNNGV. The CDR3 spells CASSFIQGGFGTQYF. The CDR3 DNA sequence: TGTGCCAGCAGCTTTATTCAGGGGGGGTTCGGTACGCAGTATTTT.

About this clone: Other DNA sequences in this sample translate to the same CDR3. This chain links TRBV18 with TRBJ2-7, with D possibly TRBD2 on 6 matching bases. Deletions cut 2 bases from V and 0 bases from J, with 8 bases between. This CDR3 region has 14 residues. Looked up from germline, CDR1 is KGHSH and CDR2 is LQKENI. The CDR3 nucleotides are TGTGCCAGCTCACCAGGGACTTCCTCCTACGAGCAGTACTTC. Its protein is CASSPGTSSYEQYF.

This clone was detected once. The chain carries TRBV18 and TRBJ2-3; D is tentatively TRBD1 or TRBD2 (5 bases each). V lost 8 bases and J lost 2, with 11 bases in between. This CDR3 is built from 13 residues. CDR1 and CDR2 from the germline V gene are KGHSH and LQKENI. The CDR3 DNA reads TGTGCCAGCGGGGGTAGCGCCACAGATACGCAGTATTTT. It is translated as CASGGSATDTQYF.

CDR3: CASGGLARDRGVDSYNEQFF. Written as DNA, the CDR3 is TGTGCTAGTGGCGGACTAGCCCGGGACAGGGGGGTCGACTCCTACAATGAGCAGTTCTTC. The chain combines TRBV12-5 with TRBJ2-1, with 11 nucleotides matching TRBD1. The CDR3 extends over 20 amino acids. The V gene end was trimmed by 6 bases and the J gene end by 0 bases; junction bases not matched to a gene: 16. CDR1 is LGHNT, CDR2 FRNRAP, per germline.

The sample holds one count of this clone. The chain couples TRBV27 to TRBJ1-2; D remains unclear. CDR1 and CDR2 (germline): MNHEY, SMNVEV (reference sequence). V lost 4 bases to trimming and J lost 4 bases, with 13 bases between them. CDR3 size: 14 residues. The CDR3, as DNA: TGTGCCAGCAGTTCCTTCCGGAACCCCTATGGCTACACCTTC. It yields the protein CASSSFRNPYGYTF.

The V and J genes are TRBV7-9 and TRBJ1-5, with D uncertain. Per the germline V gene, CDR1 is SEHNR and CDR2 is FQNEAQ (reference sequence). CDR3 length equals 13 residues. V was cut by 5 bases and J by 9 bases, with 14 bases left in between. The CDR3 here is CASSQDGSGPQHF. The CDR3 bases are TGTGCCAGCAGCCAGGACGGCTCCGGGCCCCAGCATTTT.

This chain's CDR3 is CASSLGLQVSTDTQYF. The DNA of the CDR3 is TGTGCCAGCAGCTTAGGTCTACAGGTTAGCACAGATACGCAGTATTTT. The rearrangement uses TRBV11-2 and TRBJ2-3; the D gene is possibly TRBD1 (5 bases). Germline loops: CDR1 SGHAT, CDR2 FQNNGV. Deletions cut 1 base from V and 0 bases from J, with 11 bases between. The CDR3 loop spans 16 amino acids.

The chain carries TRBV27 and TRBJ2-1; 14 nucleotides match TRBD2. The CDR3 runs 19 residues. Germline V lookup: CDR1 MNHEY, CDR2 SMNVEV (reference sequence). V lost 7 bases and J lost 0; bases outside the gene matches: 11. In DNA, the CDR3 is TGTGCCAGCACAGGGACTAGCGGGAGTACAAGGAGCTCCTACAATGAGCAGTTCTTC. It yields the protein CASTGTSGSTRSSYNEQFF.

This sequence joins TRBV25-1 and TRBJ2-2; no clear D gene. This CDR3 contains 15 residues. CDR1 is MGHDK and CDR2 is SYGVNS in the germline V gene. The germline V and J ends were trimmed by 6 bases and 6 bases, with 17 bases remaining between them. CDR3 protein: CASRPHGLEAGELFF. The CDR3 DNA reads as TGTGCCAGCAGGCCACATGGCCTTGAGGCCGGGGAGCTGTTTTTT.

V and J are TRBV5-6 and TRBJ1-2; D not certain. The CDR3 has 13 amino acids. From germline, CDR1 is SGHDT and CDR2 YYEEEE. Trimming left V 0 bases short and J 8 bases short, with 11 bases between. The CDR3 nucleotides are TGTGCCAGCAGCTTGGGACGAGGGTCCGGCTACACCTTC. Amino acids: CASSLGRGSGYTF.

V and J are TRBV10-3 and TRBJ1-5; D is uncertain. V was clipped by 8 bases and J by 0 bases, with 8 bases between them. CDR3 size: 13 residues. Germline V gene lookup returns CDR1 ENHRY and CDR2 SYGVKD. The CDR3 protein is CAISSGSNQPQHF. In DNA, the CDR3 is TGTGCCATCTCTTCGGGTAGCAATCAGCCCCAGCATTTT.

In this sample, this clone turned up once. This rearrangement joins TRBV19 to TRBJ2-2; 8 bases are shared with TRBD1. Trimming removed 6 bases from V and 2 bases from J; junction bases left unmatched: 5. CDR1 LNHDA and CDR2 SQIVND come from the germline V gene (reference sequence). CDR3 size: 15 residues. DNA for the CDR3: TGTGCCAGTAGAAAGGACAGGGCTAACACCGGGGAGCTGTTTTTT. It translates to CASRKDRANTGELFF.

The chain is built from TRBV5-1 and TRBJ2-7; TRBD2 aligns across 10 bases. Germline values: CDR1 SGHRS, CDR2 YFSETQ. The CDR3 covers 14 residues. The V and J ends lost 7 bases and 5 bases, in that order; junction bases with no gene match: 9. The CDR3 is CASSPGAGGNEQYF. CDR3 bases: TGCGCCAGCTCCCCAGGAGCGGGAGGGAACGAGCAGTACTTC. The variable domain in full, with the rest retrieved from reference TRBV5-1 and TRBJ2-7, is KAGVTQTPRYLIKTRGQQVTLSCSPISGHRSVSWYQQTPGQGLQFLFEYFSETQRNKGNFPGRFSGRQFSNSRSEMNVSTLELGDSALYLCASSPGAGGNEQYFGPGTRLTVT.

The chain combines TRBV12-5 with TRBJ2-1; D is undetermined. Trimming removed 4 bases from V and 2 bases from J, with 9 bases in between. The CDR3 contains 14 residues. Per germline, CDR1 LGHNT and CDR2 FRNRAP. CDR3 loop: CASGYQYTYNEQFF. The DNA of the CDR3 is TGTGCTAGTGGTTATCAGTATACCTACAATGAGCAGTTCTTC.

The chain employs TRBV11-3 and TRBJ2-2; 14 bases align to TRBD2. The CDR3 contains 19 residues. From germline, CDR1 is SGHNT and CDR2 YENEEA. Losses at the gene ends were 1 base for V and 5 bases for J; bases not matched to a gene: 9. In nucleotides, the CDR3 is TGTGCCAGCAGCTTAGTACGGGGACTAGCGGGAGAAGGGACCGGGGAGCTGTTTTTT. Translated: CASSLVRGLAGEGTGELFF.

This rearrangement joins TRBV9 to TRBJ2-7; the D call may be TRBD1 or TRBD2 (5 bases each). Germline CDR1 and CDR2: SGDLS and YYNGEE. The CDR3 length is 15 residues. V was shortened by 4 bases and J by 2 bases, with 16 bases between the two germline ends. The CDR3 bases are TGTGCCAGCAGCTCCGGGGCCGACTTTACCTACGAGCAGTACTTC. It codes for CASSSGADFTYEQYF.

This chain uses TRBV6-5 with TRBJ1-1; D remains ambiguous. The germline V gene encodes CDR1 MNHEY and CDR2 SVGAGI. The CDR3 is 13 residues long. Trimming removed 5 bases from V and 4 bases from J, with 11 bases in between. Written as DNA, the CDR3 is TGTGCCAGCAGTCGGGCGGCGGGCACTGAAGCTTTCTTT. It yields the protein CASSRAAGTEAFF.